Presented here are 27 T cell receptor beta chains from one specimen sequenced in a study of persistence of HIV-infected CD4 T cells. Their target antigens are unknown. Sequencing used immunoSEQ version 4 in survey mode. Assay: immunoSEQ multiplex PCR; the TCRdb copy retains only in-frame clones and omits some. The profile shows about 20,000 clones, over 55% of them singletons. An overlapping HIV-1 Gag peptide pool stimulated these cells at 0.95 to 1 ug/peptide/mL. CD4+ T cells upregulating both CD40 ligand and CD69 were sorted as responding cells. Material: CD4+ T cells sorted from PBMCs after roughly 18-hour stimulation, obtained from a patient who received antiretroviral therapy. These TCRs come from an adult woman with HIV who was CMV-seropositive.

The chain uses TRBV3-1 (or the pseudogene TRBV3-2) and TRBJ1-3; a weak D match, TRBD1 (5 bases). Germline CDR1 reads LGHDT; CDR2 reads YNNKEL (reference sequence). The CDR3 spans 17 residues. V was pared by 4 bases and J by 0 bases, with 16 bases between. This CDR3 is CASSPPHQGFSGNTIYF. In DNA form, the CDR3 reads TGTGCCAGCAGCCCTCCCCATCAGGGATTCTCTGGAAACACCATATATTTT.

J is TRBJ2-7 and V is TRBV19; D unclear. CDR1 LNHDA and CDR2 SQIVND come from the germline V gene (reference sequence). Deletions cut 5 bases from V and 3 bases from J, with 14 bases between. The CDR3 is made up of 14 amino acids. The chain's CDR3 is CASSPRHFNYEQYF. The CDR3 region has the DNA TGTGCCAGTAGTCCGCGGCACTTCAACTACGAGCAGTACTTC.

This rearrangement joins TRBV18 to TRBJ1-2; D might be TRBD1 (5 bases). V lost 3 bases and J lost 7, with 15 bases in between. The CDR3 is 14 amino acids. The germline gives CDR1 KGHSH, CDR2 LQKENI. The CDR3 region is CASSPLGQEIGYTF. In DNA, the CDR3 is TGTGCCAGCTCACCGTTGGGGCAGGAGATTGGCTACACCTTC. Together with reference TRBV18 and TRBJ1-2, the CDR3 gives the full variable domain: NAGVMQNPRHLVRRRGQEARLRCSPMKGHSHVYWYRQLPEEGLKFMVYLQKENIIDESGMPKERFSAEFPKEGPSILRIQQVVRGDSAAYFCASSPLGQEIGYTFGSGTRLTVV.

The chain combines TRBV5-1 with TRBJ1-4, with D possibly being TRBD1 (5 bases). Looked up from germline, CDR1 is SGHRS and CDR2 is YFSETQ. There are 15 residues in the CDR3. V lost 3 bases and J lost 0, with 9 bases in between. CDR3: CASSWDRPTNEKLFF. The CDR3 bases are TGCGCCAGCAGCTGGGACCGCCCAACTAATGAAAAACTGTTTTTT.

The chain links TRBV9 to TRBJ2-1; 10 bases fit TRBD2. Germline V gene data show CDR1 as SGDLS and CDR2 as YYNGEE. The junction had 6 bases not matched to a gene; V was cut back by 0 bases and J by 9 bases. This CDR3 spans 15 amino acids. In DNA, the CDR3 is TGTGCCAGCAGCGTAGTATCGGGACTAGCGCTTGAGCAGTTCTTC. Protein product: CASSVVSGLALEQFF.

This clone was counted a few times. The chain couples TRBV5-1 to TRBJ1-3; D not certain. Germline V gene data show CDR1 as SGHRS and CDR2 as YFSETQ. This CDR3 has 17 amino acids. V lost 4 bases and J lost 2, with 19 bases in between. In nucleotides, the CDR3 is TGCGCCAGCAGCCTTGGCAGCAGAGCCCCCCCTGGAAACACCATATATTTT. Translated: CASSLGSRAPPGNTIYF.

CDR3 protein: CASSPRRDTGELFF. Here the CDR3 DNA reads TGTGCCAGCTCACCCAGACGGGACACCGGGGAGCTGTTTTTT. The V call is TRBV18, the J call TRBJ2-2; no clear D. Trimming pared 3 bases from V and 3 bases from J, leaving 8 bases between. This CDR3 contains 14 residues. Per germline, CDR1 KGHSH and CDR2 LQKENI.

The rearrangement links TRBV7-3 to TRBJ2-2, with TRBD1 as a possible D gene (6 bases). The CDR3 is 17 amino acids. CDR1 SGHTA and CDR2 FQGTGA come from the germline V gene. V lost 4 bases and J 1 base, leaving 16 bases between the germline ends. The CDR3 bases are TGTGCCAGCAGCTCGCTTGCCGGACAGCTGAACACCGGGGAGCTGTTTTTT. Amino acids: CASSSLAGQLNTGELFF.

The chain carries TRBV21-1 and TRBJ2-6; the DNA was not used to check the table's D call, TRBD2. TRBV21-1 is a pseudogene. This CDR3 spans 16 amino acids. Here the CDR3 reads CASSKGESSGANVLTF. The CDR3 bases are TGTGCCAGCAGCAAAGGGGAGAGCTCTGGGGCCAACGTCCTGACTTTC.

J is TRBJ1-5 and V is TRBV7-2; D unclear. Trimming removed 7 bases from V and 4 bases from J, with 11 bases in between. This CDR3 contains 13 residues. The germline gives CDR1 SGHTA, CDR2 FQGNSA. The CDR3 loop reads CASNQGRNQPQHF. The CDR3 nucleotides are TGTGCCAGCAACCAAGGAAGGAATCAGCCCCAGCATTTT. Combining the CDR3 with reference TRBV7-2 and TRBJ1-5 gives the whole variable domain GAGVSQSPSNKVTEKGKDVELRCDPISGHTALYWYRQSLGQGLEFLIYFQGNSAPDKSGLPSDRFSAERTGGSVSTLTIQRTQQEDSAVYLCASNQGRNQPQHFGDGTRLSIL.

The sample holds one count of this clone. The chain couples TRBV6-4 to TRBJ2-2; unclear D gene. The CDR3 is 14 amino acids. Trimming shortened V by 5 bases and J by 1 base, and 8 bases separated the two germline ends. CDR1 and CDR2 (germline): MRHNA, SNTAGT. In DNA form, the CDR3 reads TGTGCCAGCAGTAACTTTCAGAACACCGGGGAGCTGTTTTTT. Amino acids: CASSNFQNTGELFF.

This chain links TRBV2 with TRBJ2-5; D unresolved. There are 13 residues in the CDR3. Trimming took 4 bases from V and 5 from J, leaving 11 bases between them. CDR1 is SNHLY, CDR2 FYNNEI, per germline. The CDR3 sequence is CASSANRLETQYF. The CDR3 DNA is TGTGCCAGCAGTGCCAACCGCCTGGAGACCCAGTACTTC. Drawing the rest from reference TRBV2 and TRBJ2-5, the complete variable domain is EPEVTQTPSHQVTQMGQEVILRCVPISNHLYFYWYRQILGQKVEFLVSFYNNEISEKSEIFDDQFSVERPDGSNFTLKIRSTKLEDSAMYFCASSANRLETQYFGPGTRLLVL.

This sequence joins TRBV30 and TRBJ1-2; D gene uncertain. The CDR3 contains 14 residues. The germline V gene encodes CDR1 GTSNPN and CDR2 SVGIG (reference sequence). The germline V and J ends were trimmed by 1 base and 0 bases, with 9 bases remaining between them. As DNA, the CDR3 is TGTGCCTGGAGTGGCGACGGAGCTAACTATGGCTACACCTTC. This translates into CAWSGDGANYGYTF.

About this clone itself: The sample holds other DNA sequences that translate to the same CDR3. The chain joins TRBV5-1 to TRBJ1-1; D possibly corresponds to TRBD1 (6 bases). V was clipped by 1 base and J by 4 bases, with 11 bases between them. This CDR3 comprises 14 residues. The V gene's germline CDR1 is SGHRS and CDR2 YFSETQ. This CDR3 is CASSLRRGATEAFF. The CDR3 DNA is TGCGCCAGCAGCTTGCGGAGGGGGGCCACTGAAGCTTTCTTT.

By share of the sample, this clone is medium-sized. The chain combines TRBV27 with TRBJ1-2; 10 bases align to TRBD1. The germline V gene has CDR1 MNHEY and CDR2 SMNVEV (reference sequence). J lost 5 bases, V lost 4 bases, and 4 bases had no gene match. This CDR3 has 14 amino acids. As DNA, the CDR3 is TGTGCCAGCAGTTCCCCGGGACAGGGGTATGGCTACACCTTC. Translated: CASSSPGQGYGYTF.

The chain carries TRBV6-1 and TRBJ1-1, with 9 bases matching TRBD1. Germline CDR1 and CDR2: MNHNS and SASEGT. This CDR3 is 13 amino acids long. The junction had 8 bases not matched to a gene; V was cut back by 9 bases and J by 6 bases. CDR3 DNA: TGTGCCAGTCGCGGGGGACAGGGCCCTGAAGCTTTCTTT. The encoded protein is CASRGGQGPEAFF.

The table lists this clone with a count of one. This chain joins TRBV2 and TRBJ2-7, with D perhaps TRBD1 (5 bases). V was clipped by 11 bases and J by 0 bases, with 14 bases between them. Germline assignment: CDR1 SNHLY and CDR2 FYNNEI. There are 13 residues in the CDR3. The CDR3 bases are TGTGCCCGTACTCTGGGGCCCTCCTACGAGCAGTACTTC. It yields the protein CARTLGPSYEQYF.

The rearrangement joins TRBV5-1 to TRBJ2-6; no reliable D call. CDR1 SGHRS and CDR2 YFSETQ come from the germline V gene. CDR3 length equals 16 residues. The ends were cut back, 0 bases at V and 2 bases at J, with 9 bases in the middle. DNA for the CDR3: TGCGCCAGCAGCTTGGAGGTAGTCCCTGGGGCCAACGTCCTGACTTTC. Translated: CASSLEVVPGANVLTF.

This clone was counted only a few times. The V call is TRBV7-3, the J call TRBJ1-1; D is possibly TRBD1 (6 bases). This CDR3 has 13 amino acids. Germline V gene lookup returns CDR1 SGHTA and CDR2 FQGTGA. The V end was cut by 3 bases, the J end by 4 bases, with 9 bases between. The CDR3 spells CASSFNRVTEAFF. DNA of the CDR3: TGTGCCAGCAGCTTTAACAGGGTCACTGAAGCTTTCTTT.

The chain links TRBV7-6 to TRBJ2-4; possible D gene TRBD2, 6 bases. CDR1 and CDR2 from the germline V gene are SGHVS and FNYEAQ. This CDR3 contains 13 residues. V was trimmed by 4 bases and J by 8 bases, leaving 12 bases between them. Here the CDR3 reads CASSSMEGDIQYF. CDR3 coding DNA: TGTGCCAGCAGCTCGATGGAGGGAGACATTCAGTACTTC.

Only a few counts were recorded for this clone. This chain joins TRBV6-5 and TRBJ2-7; D call uncertain. The V and J ends lost 0 bases and 4 bases respectively, with 13 bases between them. Germline V lookup: CDR1 MNHEY, CDR2 SVGAGI. This CDR3 spans 15 amino acids. The CDR3 nucleotides are TGTGCCAGCAGTTACTCATGGGCCGCTGAATACGAGCAGTACTTC. This sequence encodes CASSYSWAAEYEQYF.

V is TRBV11-2 and J is TRBJ2-5, with TRBD1 identical over 7 bases. CDR1 and CDR2 (germline): SGHAT, FQNNGV. CDR3 length equals 14 residues. V gave up 3 bases and J gave up 4 bases; unmatched junction bases: 5. As DNA, the CDR3 is TGTGCCAGCAGCTTTAACAGGGGCCCAGAGACCCAGTACTTC. Translating gives CASSFNRGPETQYF.

The gene calls are TRBV7-3 and TRBJ2-2; D call uncertain. This CDR3 is built from 16 residues. Germline V gene data show CDR1 as SGHTA and CDR2 as FQGTGA. The germline V and J ends were trimmed by 0 bases and 5 bases, with 13 bases remaining between them. For the CDR3, the DNA is TGTGCCAGCAGCTTAACGCCCTCGGGTGGGACCGGGGAGCTGTTTTTT. Translating gives CASSLTPSGGTGELFF.

The chain employs TRBV10-3 and TRBJ1-3; D is perhaps TRBD1 (5 bases). The CDR3 is made up of 15 amino acids. The germline V gene encodes CDR1 ENHRY and CDR2 SYGVKD. V was clipped by 2 bases and J by 0 bases, with 8 bases between them. CDR3 in DNA: TGTGCCATCAGTGAGGCAGGGAGCTCTGGAAACACCATATATTTT. Its translation: CAISEAGSSGNTIYF.

V is TRBV12-3 or TRBV12-4 and J is TRBJ1-2; the D is unclear. The CDR3 consists of 13 residues. Trimming shortened V by 6 bases and J by 4 bases, and 12 bases separated the two germline ends. As DNA, the CDR3 is TGTGCCAGCAGCCCAGGAGGGCGCTATGGCTACACCTTC. It translates to CASSPGGRYGYTF.

This chain joins TRBV7-3 and TRBJ1-1; D unclear. CDR1 is SGHTA and CDR2 is FQGTGA in the germline V gene. The length of the CDR3 is 13 residues. V lost 5 bases to trimming and J lost 1 base, with 8 bases between them. CDR3 nucleotides: TGTGCCAGCAGCATCCACCAGAACACTGAAGCTTTCTTT. Its translation is CASSIHQNTEAFF.

The V call is TRBV30, the J call TRBJ1-2; D remains unclear. V shed 3 bases and J shed 6 bases, with 11 bases lying between them. CDR1 and CDR2 from the germline V gene are GTSNPN and SVGIG (reference sequence). CDR3 length equals 12 residues. CDR3 residues: CAWRTAWNGYTF. CDR3 DNA sequence: TGTGCCTGGAGAACGGCGTGGAATGGCTACACCTTC. Looking up the rest from reference TRBV30 and TRBJ1-2 gives the full variable domain: SQTIHQWPATLVQPVGSPLSLECTVEGTSNPNLYWYRQAAGRGLQLLFYSVGIGQISSEVPQNLSASRPQDRQFILSSKKLLLSDSGFYLCAWRTAWNGYTFGSGTRLTVV.